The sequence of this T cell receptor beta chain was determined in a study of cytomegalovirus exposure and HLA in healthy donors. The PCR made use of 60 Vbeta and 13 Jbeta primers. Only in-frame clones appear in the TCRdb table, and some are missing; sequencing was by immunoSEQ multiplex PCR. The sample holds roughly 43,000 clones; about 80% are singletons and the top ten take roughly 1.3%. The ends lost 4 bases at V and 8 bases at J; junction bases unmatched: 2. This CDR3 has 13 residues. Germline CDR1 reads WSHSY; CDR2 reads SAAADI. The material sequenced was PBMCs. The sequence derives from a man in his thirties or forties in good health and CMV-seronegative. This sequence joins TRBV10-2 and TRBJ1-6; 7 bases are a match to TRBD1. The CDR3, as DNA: TGCGCCAGCAGTGGGACAGGTGATTCACCCCTCCACTTT. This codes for CASSGTGDSPLHF.